This is a list of T cell receptor beta chains from one sample in a study of CD8 T cells in Susac syndrome. From the immunoSEQ multiplex PCR reads, TCRdb called clonotypes with MiXCR, one entry per CDR3 protein. The data contain about 250,000 distinct CDR3 sequences, over 85% of them seen just once; the ten biggest clones take up less than 0.075%. The sequencing sample was made of CD4+ T cells from PBMCs. The source is a human donor with multiple sclerosis. Both conserved end residues are part of each CDR3.

TRBV6-2/TRBV6-3	14	CASSYSTRATEAFF
TRBV2	15	CASRQGQGGTDTQYF
TRBV12-3/TRBV12-4	18	CASSFFTFRTGGNTEAFF
TRBV28	12	CASRPGLGEAFF
TRBV3-1	17	CASSHGLRQGLANEQFF
TRBV9	16	CASSARGGQLFYGYTF
TRBV24-1	14	CATSETGTAYGYTF
TRBV20-1	14	CSAPPPLNTDTQYF
TRBV7-9	16	CASSLGPGQGPYEQYF
TRBV10-3	14	CAIRSDRAGETQYF
TRBV5-4	13	CASSLPRQETQYF
TRBV6-2/TRBV6-3	16	CASSYSPSGSRETQYF
TRBV6-2/TRBV6-3	15	CASIPGQGWNQPQHF
TRBV11-1	12	CASMLNTGELFF
TRBV28	13	CASTLGQPSTIYF
TRBV20-1	13	CRPGGTMNTEAFF
TRBV7-2	14	CASSLSGSQETQYF
TRBV5-4	15	CASSLSGREYNEQFF
TRBV20-1	13	CSAGPTGRETQYF
TRBV29-1	12	CSGQGGGTEAFF
TRBV29-1	11	CSVLWEYGYTF
TRBV12-3/TRBV12-4	16	CASSLSPSGGNDEQFF
TRBV5-1	15	CASSRAGGWTTEAFF
TRBV12-3/TRBV12-4	12	CASSRSDQPQHF
TRBV10-2	11	CASSGEGGYTF
TRBV9	12	CASSARDNEQFF
TRBV9	15	CASSAGQRKTGELFF